The T cell receptor beta chain under discussion was sequenced for a study of shared clonotypes between healthy human individuals. Original data processing: Filtering was not the same, since immunoSEQ gave junction-only sequences without quality scores. The protocol was immunoSEQ multiplex PCR, while the TCRdb copy is restricted to in-frame clones and leaves out a portion. The V and J calls and clone size come from that table; D and trimming were worked out from the DNA. The profile shows roughly 2.2 million clones, 80% to 95% of them singletons. The germline V gene encodes CDR1 SQVTM and CDR2 ANQGSEA. J was trimmed by 3 bases and V by 7 bases; bases with no gene match: 15. The CDR3 is made up of 16 amino acids. Nashville, Tennessee was home to all donors, each a Caucasian adult.

This rearrangement joins TRBV29-1 to TRBJ1-5, with 7 bases identical to TRBD1. Sequencing was performed on naive CD4+ T cells from PBMCs. Stated subset: CD45RA+ positively selected. The sequence came from a man younger than 35 in good health. Some clones in this sample may be carry-over from other donors' samples. The CDR3 coding sequence is TGCAGCGCTAAGACAGGGTCGGATCTCTCCAATCAGCCCCAGCATTTT. It yields the protein CSAKTGSDLSNQPQHF.